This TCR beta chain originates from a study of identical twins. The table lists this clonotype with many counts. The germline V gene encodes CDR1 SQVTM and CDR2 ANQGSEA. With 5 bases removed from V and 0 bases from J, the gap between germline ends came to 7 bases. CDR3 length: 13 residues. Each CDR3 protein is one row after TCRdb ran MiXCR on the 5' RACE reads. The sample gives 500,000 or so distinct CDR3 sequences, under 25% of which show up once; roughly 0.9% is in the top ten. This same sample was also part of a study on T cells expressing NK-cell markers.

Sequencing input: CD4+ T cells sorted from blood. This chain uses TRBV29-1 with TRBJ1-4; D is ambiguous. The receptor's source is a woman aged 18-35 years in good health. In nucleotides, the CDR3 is TGCAGCGTTAGACGGCCAACTAATGAAAAACTGTTTTTT. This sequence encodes CSVRRPTNEKLFF.